This T cell receptor (beta chain) was retrieved from a study of Graves' ophthalmopathy and Graves' hyperthyroidism. Study-wide results and caveats: The 13-signature model separated ophthalmopathy from stable hyperthyroidism at almost 90% sensitivity and almost 83% specificity.

Concerning this clonotype itself: Its antigen remains unknown.

Trimming removed 2 bases from V and 3 bases from J, with 10 bases in between. The CDR3 length is 13 residues. Germline assignment: CDR1 SQVTM and CDR2 ANQGSEA. Using RNA transcripts, the TCR beta CDR3 regions were amplified. Second-round multiplex PCR followed a first-round RT-PCR using HTBI primers. TCRdb re-analysed the multiplex PCR reads in MiXCR, keeping a single row per CDR3 protein. This table has some 1.1 million distinct CDR3 sequences, 35% to 40% appearing once. The clonotype comes from an adult man with Graves' hyperthyroidism. The V gene is TRBV29-1, the J gene TRBJ1-2, with D unresolved. The sequencing input was peripheral blood or thyroid tissue (not recorded which). The CDR3 spells CSVELGRDYGYTF. Written as DNA, the CDR3 is TGCAGCGTTGAACTCGGCAGAGACTATGGCTACACCTTC.